These 31 T cell receptor beta chains originate from one sample sequenced in a study of shared clonotypes between healthy human individuals. The assay was immunoSEQ multiplex PCR, and TCRdb's table has in-frame clones only and misses some. Of approximately 2.5 million clones listed, roughly nine tenths are singletons. Sequencing was carried out using naive CD4+ T cells sorted from blood. The subset denotes: CD45RA+ positively selected. These receptors originate from a man aged 18 to 35 in good health.

The CDR3 sequence is CASSRAGVAETQYF. The CDR3 DNA is TGTGCCAGCAGCCGGGCGGGGGTAGCGGAGACCCAGTACTTC. The rearrangement uses TRBV5-4 and TRBJ2-5; TRBD2 agrees at 7 bases. This CDR3 has 14 residues. Germline trimming cut 4 bases from V and 5 bases from J; bases unmatched to any gene: 8. Germline CDR1 reads SGHNT; CDR2 reads YYREEE (reference sequence).

This chain connects TRBV18 to TRBJ2-1, with D unclear. Germline V gene sequence: CDR1 KGHSH, CDR2 LQKENI. The CDR3 is made up of 12 amino acids. V was cut by 10 bases and J by 2 bases, with 9 bases left in between. The CDR3 DNA sequence: TGTGCCACCTCCAACACCTACAATGAGCAGTTCTTC. This codes for CATSNTYNEQFF.

Only one count was recorded for this clone. Other DNA sequences in this sample translate to the same CDR3. This chain links TRBV6-6 with TRBJ1-6; D call uncertain. The V gene's germline CDR1 is MNHNY and CDR2 SVGAGI (reference sequence). V was clipped by 6 bases and J by 5 bases, with 8 bases between them. This CDR3 is 13 amino acids long. The CDR3 protein is CASSRLDNSPLHF. The DNA of the CDR3 is TGTGCCAGCAGCCGACTAGATAATTCACCCCTCCACTTT.

CDR3 sequence: CASSEPGATDEQFF. CDR3 nucleotides: TGTGCCAGCAGTGAACCAGGGGCGACCGATGAGCAGTTCTTC. The chain links TRBV25-1 to TRBJ2-1; D might be TRBD1 (6 bases). The germline CDR1 and CDR2 sequences are MGHDK and SYGVNS. V was clipped by 2 bases and J by 8 bases, with 13 bases between them. The CDR3 covers 14 residues.

DNA of the CDR3: TGTGCCAGCAGTTTCCCGGGGGGGCGCTCCTACGAGCAGTACTTC. Protein: CASSFPGGRSYEQYF. The chain carries TRBV28 and TRBJ2-7; 8 bases align to TRBD2. V lost 3 bases, J lost 0 bases, and 4 bases stayed unmatched. From germline, CDR1 is MDHEN and CDR2 SYDVKM. The CDR3 sequence is 15 residues long.

The chain carries TRBV10-3 and TRBJ2-7; D gene ambiguous. Trimming took off 1 base at V and 1 base at J, with 8 bases between the two ends. The CDR3 has 14 amino acids. Germline V gene data show CDR1 as ENHRY and CDR2 as SYGVKD. The CDR3 sequence is CAISELDVSYEQYF. The CDR3 DNA follows: TGTGCCATCAGTGAGTTGGACGTGTCCTACGAGCAGTACTTC.

This sequence joins TRBV7-9 and TRBJ2-2; D ambiguous. Trimming took off 5 bases at V and 5 bases at J, with 9 bases between the two ends. CDR3 length: 13 amino acids. Germline V gene data show CDR1 as SEHNR and CDR2 as FQNEAQ (reference sequence). The CDR3 nucleotides read TGTGCCAGCAGCCAGAGATTAACCGGGGAGCTGTTTTTT. Translated, it gives CASSQRLTGELFF.

V is TRBV5-4 and J is TRBJ2-5; a weak D match, TRBD1 (6 bases). Germline assignment: CDR1 SGHNT and CDR2 YYREEE (reference sequence). The CDR3 covers 15 residues. V was clipped by 0 bases and J by 2 bases, with 11 bases between them. The CDR3, as DNA: TGTGCCAGCAGCTTGGTGGGACAACAACAAGAGACCCAGTACTTC. This gives the protein CASSLVGQQQETQYF.

The chain uses TRBV4-1 and TRBJ2-7, with 7 nucleotides matching TRBD1. V lost 2 bases to trimming and J lost 7 bases; unmatched junction nucleotides: 11. Germline assignment: CDR1 MGHRA and CDR2 YSYEKL. CDR3 length: 15 amino acids. CDR3 loop: CASSQLGTVPSEQYF. CDR3 nucleotides: TGCGCCAGCAGCCAACTCGGGACAGTCCCGTCGGAGCAGTACTTC.

As to this clone: The sample holds other DNA sequences that translate to the same CDR3. This sequence joins TRBV5-1 and TRBJ1-1; no definite D call. Germline CDR1 SGHRS, CDR2 YFSETQ. V lost 0 bases to trimming and J lost 1 base, with 7 bases between them. The CDR3 contains 14 residues. The CDR3 loop reads CASSLGASNTEAFF. CDR3 bases: TGCGCCAGCAGCTTGGGCGCGTCGAACACTGAAGCTTTCTTT. The full variable domain, with the rest looked up from reference TRBV5-1 and TRBJ1-1, is KAGVTQTPRYLIKTRGQQVTLSCSPISGHRSVSWYQQTPGQGLQFLFEYFSETQRNKGNFPGRFSGRQFSNSRSEMNVSTLELGDSALYLCASSLGASNTEAFFGQGTRLTVV.

The rearrangement uses TRBV7-9 and TRBJ2-7; 11 bases line up with TRBD1. The CDR3 loop spans 14 amino acids. In germline, CDR1 is SEHNR, CDR2 FQNEAQ (reference sequence). V lost 5 bases and J lost 5; bases outside the gene matches: 5. CDR3 sequence reads: CASSQWDRGDEQYF. The CDR3 nucleotides are TGTGCCAGCAGCCAGTGGGACAGGGGGGACGAGCAGTACTTC. Combining the CDR3 with reference TRBV7-9 and TRBJ2-7 gives the whole variable domain DTGVSQNPRHKITKRGQNVTFRCDPISEHNRLYWYRQTLGQGPEFLTYFQNEAQLEKSRLLSDRFSAERPKGSFSTLEIQRTEQGDSAMYLCASSQWDRGDEQYFGPGTRLTVT.

The chain carries TRBV7-9 and TRBJ2-7; D call uncertain. The germline CDR1 and CDR2 sequences are SEHNR and FQNEAQ (reference sequence). The CDR3 contains 12 residues. V gave up 6 bases and J gave up 5 bases, with 11 bases separating them. The CDR3 spells CASSRVSHEQYF. Written as DNA, the CDR3 is TGTGCCAGCAGTAGGGTGAGCCACGAGCAGTACTTC.

The chain combines TRBV30 with TRBJ2-7, with D hard to call. With 2 bases removed from V and 0 bases from J, the gap between germline ends came to 8 bases. Germline V gene data show CDR1 as GTSNPN and CDR2 as SVGIG (reference sequence). CDR3 length equals 13 residues. CDR3 coding DNA: TGTGCCTGGAGTATGGCGGTCTCCTACGAGCAGTACTTC. It translates to CAWSMAVSYEQYF.

About this clone: The sample carries other DNA sequences with the same CDR3. The V and J genes are TRBV5-1 and TRBJ1-4, with a tentative D call TRBD1 (5 bases). Germline CDR1 SGHRS, CDR2 YFSETQ. This CDR3 comprises 15 residues. Trimming pared 0 bases from V and 2 bases from J, leaving 8 bases between. The CDR3 DNA follows: TGCGCCAGCAGCTTGGGGCAGGGCACTAATGAAAAACTGTTTTTT. This gives the protein CASSLGQGTNEKLFF.

For this clone: This sample includes further DNA sequences coding for the same CDR3. V is TRBV15 and J is TRBJ2-5, with 8 bases matching TRBD2. Trimming cost V 0 bases and J 4 bases; bases outside gene matches: 4. Germline-derived CDR1 and CDR2 are LNHNV and YYDKDF (reference sequence). The CDR3 sequence is 15 residues long. CDR3 DNA sequence: TGTGCCACCAGCAGAGACCCCAGCGGGGGAGAGACCCAGTACTTC. Protein sequence: CATSRDPSGGETQYF.

The gene calls are TRBV6-1 and TRBJ2-7; the D gene is possibly TRBD1 (5 bases). The CDR3 covers 15 residues. Trimming stripped 3 bases from V and 3 bases from J, with 15 bases between. Germline CDR1 MNHNS, CDR2 SASEGT. The CDR3 bases are TGTGCCAGCAGTGATCGGCCAGGGTTGTTCTACGAGCAGTACTTC. As protein: CASSDRPGLFYEQYF.

J is TRBJ2-3 and V is TRBV9, with a weak D call TRBD2 (6 bases). CDR1 is SGDLS and CDR2 is YYNGEE in the germline V gene. Trimming left V 3 bases short and J 1 base short, with 18 bases between. The CDR3 contains 17 residues. The CDR3 region has the DNA TGTGCCAGCAGCGGACGAACCGGGGGTCGGGGCACAGATACGCAGTATTTT. Translated, it gives CASSGRTGGRGTDTQYF.

In the case of this clone: This specimen includes other DNA sequences encoding the same CDR3. The rearrangement uses TRBV10-3 and TRBJ2-7, with D possibly being TRBD2 (6 bases). V gave up 3 bases and J gave up 1 base, with 7 bases separating them. CDR3 length equals 13 residues. CDR1 ENHRY and CDR2 SYGVKD come from the germline V gene. In DNA form, the CDR3 reads TGTGCCATCAGTGACGGGGGATCCTACGAGCAGTACTTC. Residues: CAISDGGSYEQYF.

The chain links TRBV7-2 to TRBJ1-2; maybe TRBD1 (5 bases). V dropped 2 bases and J dropped 6 bases, with 10 bases sitting between them. In germline, CDR1 is SGHTA, CDR2 FQGNSA. The CDR3 covers 13 residues. This chain's CDR3 is CASSLRGGDGYTF. The CDR3 nucleotides read TGTGCCAGCAGCTTAAGGGGTGGGGATGGCTACACCTTC.

CDR3 in DNA: TGTGCCAGCTCCCGGGACACGGACCTTGCAACTAATGAAAAACTGTTTTTT. This translates into CASSRDTDLATNEKLFF. J is TRBJ1-4 and V is TRBV18; D perhaps matches TRBD1 (6 bases). Germline lookup yields CDR1 KGHSH and CDR2 LQKENI. The CDR3 runs to 17 residues. Between the trimmed V and J ends, which lost 6 bases and 0 bases, there was a span of 17 bases.

V usage is TRBV30 and J usage is TRBJ2-5; 10 nucleotides agree with TRBD2. TRBJ2-7 explains the end of the DNA better; the J call may be wrong. Germline lookup yields CDR1 GTSNPN and CDR2 SVGIG (reference sequence). The CDR3 extends over 14 amino acids. The CDR3 sequence: CAWSVKGLANEQYF. The CDR3 DNA reads as TGTGCCTGGAGTGTAAAGGGACTAGCGAACGAGCAGTACTTC.

The chain carries TRBV4-1 and TRBJ2-3; 7 nucleotides line up with TRBD2. The CDR3 length is 15 residues. The V gene's germline CDR1 is MGHRA and CDR2 YSYEKL. V lost 4 bases to trimming and J lost 6 bases; unmatched junction nucleotides: 10. CDR3 amino acids: CASSPLAGVGDTQYF. For the CDR3, the DNA is TGCGCCAGCAGCCCCCTTGCGGGAGTAGGGGATACGCAGTATTTT.

The chain joins TRBV9 to TRBJ1-1; D might be TRBD1 (5 bases). CDR3 size: 15 residues. Trimming pared 4 bases from V and 1 base from J, leaving 14 bases between. Per the germline V gene, CDR1 is SGDLS and CDR2 is YYNGEE. CDR3: CASSLLGAQNTEAFF. In nucleotides, the CDR3 is TGTGCCAGCAGCCTTCTCGGGGCACAGAACACTGAAGCTTTCTTT.

The chain recombines TRBV7-2 with TRBJ2-3; 7 nucleotides align to TRBD1. The CDR3 consists of 16 residues. Germline assignment: CDR1 SGHTA and CDR2 FQGNSA. The V and J ends lost 1 base and 3 bases, in that order; junction bases with no gene match: 7. The CDR3: CASSLGQGKRTDTQYF. The CDR3 DNA is TGTGCCAGCAGCTTAGGACAGGGAAAACGTACAGATACGCAGTATTTT.

Regarding this clone: Other DNA sequences of this sample code for an identical CDR3. CDR3 bases: TGTGCCAGCTCAGAGGGCGCCGGCAATCAGCCCCAGCATTTT. Its translation is CASSEGAGNQPQHF. The genes are TRBV18 and TRBJ1-5; no firm D call. Germline V gene lookup returns CDR1 KGHSH and CDR2 LQKENI. V lost 5 bases to trimming and J lost 2 bases, with 10 bases between them. The CDR3 is made up of 14 amino acids.

This rearrangement joins TRBV11-2 to TRBJ2-2, with 11 bases identical to TRBD1. The CDR3 sequence is 16 residues long. CDR1 is SGHAT, CDR2 FQNNGV, per germline. The J segment lost 6 bases and the V segment lost 4 bases, leaving 7 bases of the junction unmatched. The CDR3 nucleotides are TGTGCCAGCAGCTCTCGACAGGGACAGGGGGCCGGGGAGCTGTTTTTT. Its protein is CASSSRQGQGAGELFF.

The chain couples TRBV18 to TRBJ2-2; D is perhaps TRBD2 (5 bases). The CDR3 is 13 residues long. Trimming cost V 2 bases and J 6 bases, with 7 bases left between them. Germline V gene sequence: CDR1 KGHSH, CDR2 LQKENI. For the CDR3, the DNA is TGTGCCAGCTCACCAAACGGGGCCGGGGAGCTGTTTTTT. This encodes CASSPNGAGELFF.

Points on this clone: Other DNA sequences from this sample encode an identical CDR3 as well. The CDR3 loop reads CASSPSSGANVLTF. For the CDR3, the DNA is TGTGCCAGCTCACCAAGCTCTGGGGCCAACGTCCTGACTTTC. The chain joins TRBV18 to TRBJ2-6; D is undetermined. The germline V gene has CDR1 KGHSH and CDR2 LQKENI. The germline V and J ends were trimmed by 2 bases and 0 bases, with 2 bases remaining between them. The CDR3 is 14 residues long.

The genes are TRBV7-2 and TRBJ1-5, with no clear D. The germline V gene has CDR1 SGHTA and CDR2 FQGNSA. V gave up 5 bases and J gave up 4 bases, with 9 bases separating them. The CDR3 spans 13 residues. CDR3 residues: CASSLKLNQPQHF. The CDR3 nucleotides read TGTGCCAGCAGCCTTAAGTTAAATCAGCCCCAGCATTTT.

The rearrangement uses TRBV10-2 and TRBJ2-1; D tentatively reads TRBD1 or TRBD2 (6 bases each). Trimming removed 8 bases from V and 7 bases from J, with 21 bases in between. Germline values: CDR1 WSHSY, CDR2 SAAADI. The CDR3 length is 15 residues. CDR3 DNA: TGCGCCAGCCTCCCAGGGGTCACGGGGAGGAATGAGCAGTTCTTC. Translating gives CASLPGVTGRNEQFF.

This chain uses TRBV5-1 with TRBJ2-7; 14 bases fit TRBD2. V was pared by 3 bases and J by 4 bases, with 9 bases of the junction left unmatched. The CDR3 runs 17 residues. Germline CDR1 is SGHRS and CDR2 is YFSETQ. The CDR3, as DNA: TGCGCCAGCAGCTCTAAAGGGACTAGCGGGAGTTGGTACGAGCAGTACTTC. Protein product: CASSSKGTSGSWYEQYF.